The 20 T cell receptor beta chains below come from one sample, sequenced in a study of blood T cell repertoires in COVID-19. Profiled with immunoSEQ multiplex PCR; TCRdb holds only in-frame clones, not every one. Of about 190,000 clones in the sample, around 79% were seen once. Sequenced material: peripheral blood. These receptor sequences come from a woman aged 45-65 years with acute or convalescent COVID-19.

The chain links TRBV7-2 to TRBJ2-3, with a possible D match to TRBD1 (6 bases). This CDR3 has 16 residues. Germline V gene sequence: CDR1 SGHTA, CDR2 FQGNSA. Trimming cost V 1 base and J 7 bases, with 18 bases left between them. CDR3 amino acids: CASSLGFGRGVHTQYF. The CDR3, as DNA: TGTGCCAGCAGCTTAGGTTTTGGCAGGGGTGTGCATACGCAGTATTTT.

This chain links TRBV28 with TRBJ2-5; 9 bases are a match to TRBD1. Unmatched junction bases numbered 6, after V lost 2 bases and J lost 5 bases. The CDR3 has 15 amino acids. The germline gives CDR1 MDHEN, CDR2 SYDVKM. The CDR3 sequence: CASSLRDRAGETQYF. The DNA for the CDR3 is TGTGCCAGCAGTTTAAGGGACAGGGCGGGGGAGACCCAGTACTTC.

The chain combines TRBV4-3 with TRBJ2-1; D is possibly TRBD2 (5 bases). CDR3 length: 17 residues. CDR1 LGHNA and CDR2 YSLEER come from the germline V gene. Trimming stripped 0 bases from V and 3 bases from J, with 15 bases between. The CDR3 DNA reads as TGCGCCAGCAGCCAAGATCTGGTGGCTAGCCTCTACAATGAGCAGTTCTTC. Its translation is CASSQDLVASLYNEQFF.

The table lists this clone with a count of one. The rearrangement joins TRBV27 to TRBJ1-2; the match to TRBD1 covers 7 bases. The CDR3 length is 14 residues. The J segment lost 0 bases and the V segment lost 7 bases, leaving 5 bases of the junction unmatched. The germline gives CDR1 MNHEY, CDR2 SMNVEV (reference sequence). The CDR3 sequence is CASKDRRANYGYTF. The CDR3 nucleotides are TGTGCCAGCAAGGACAGGCGTGCTAACTATGGCTACACCTTC.

This clone was detected once. This chain links TRBV6-2 or TRBV6-3 with TRBJ2-4, with 9 positions matching TRBD2. The germline V gene has CDR1 MNHEY and CDR2 SVGEGT. The V segment lost 5 bases and the J segment 6 bases; nucleotides outside the gene matches: 23. The CDR3 length is 20 residues. In nucleotides, the CDR3 is TGTGCCAGCAGTCTCCAGACTAGCGGCTCGTACGCTAAAGCAGCAAACATTCAGTACTTC. Translation gives CASSLQTSGSYAKAANIQYF.

The chain uses TRBV6-5 and TRBJ1-2; D is perhaps TRBD1 (6 bases). There are 15 residues in the CDR3. Trimming pared 5 bases from V and 4 bases from J, leaving 17 bases between. From germline, CDR1 is MNHEY and CDR2 SVGAGI. This CDR3 reads CASSTHNREGYGYTF. The DNA for the CDR3 is TGTGCCAGCAGTACCCACAACAGGGAGGGCTATGGCTACACCTTC.

The DNA of the CDR3 is TGTGCCAGCAGCACCCCTCCTGCGAGCTCCTACGAGCAGTACTTC. Protein product: CASSTPPASSYEQYF. This chain links TRBV28 with TRBJ2-7; D is ambiguous. Per the germline V gene, CDR1 is MDHEN and CDR2 is SYDVKM. V was cut by 6 bases and J by 0 bases, with 15 bases left in between. This CDR3 spans 15 amino acids. The full variable domain, in which reference TRBV28 and TRBJ2-7 provide the parts outside the CDR3, is DVKVTQSSRYLVKRTGEKVFLECVQDMDHENMFWYRQDPGLGLRLIYFSYDVKMKEKGDIPEGYSVSREKKERFSLILESASTNQTSMYLCASSTPPASSYEQYFGPGTRLTVT.

The chain combines TRBV3-1 (or the pseudogene TRBV3-2) with TRBJ1-6; D call uncertain. CDR1 and CDR2 (germline): LGHDT, YNNKEL (reference sequence). Trimming removed 3 bases from V and 9 bases from J, with 9 bases in between. The CDR3 covers 13 residues. CDR3: CASSQSGSSPLHF. DNA for the CDR3: TGTGCCAGCAGCCAGTCCGGGTCTTCACCCCTCCACTTT.

This chain connects TRBV3-1 (or the pseudogene TRBV3-2) to TRBJ1-1; 7 bases map to TRBD1. The length of the CDR3 is 15 residues. The germline V gene encodes CDR1 LGHDT and CDR2 YNNKEL (reference sequence). Unmatched junction bases numbered 7, after V lost 6 bases and J lost 0 bases. The CDR3 nucleotides read TGTGCCAGCAGTAAACAGGGGTCCATGAACACTGAAGCTTTCTTT. It codes for CASSKQGSMNTEAFF.

This clone has a single count. The chain combines TRBV5-1 with TRBJ1-6, with D possibly TRBD1 on 5 matching bases. CDR1 SGHRS and CDR2 YFSETQ come from the germline V gene. The V end was cut by 4 bases, the J end by 0 bases, with 5 bases between. The CDR3 totals 14 residues. The DNA of the CDR3 is TGCGCCAGCAGCGGGGCCTCCTATAATTCACCCCTCCACTTT. Translation gives CASSGASYNSPLHF.

The J gene is TRBJ2-2, the V gene TRBV20-1; tentatively, D is TRBD1 (5 bases). Germline CDR1 and CDR2: DFQATT and SNEGSKA (reference sequence). This CDR3 has 14 amino acids. V shed 3 bases and J shed 6 bases, with 14 bases lying between them. CDR3 sequence (DNA): TGCAGTGCTAGTGCACAGGAAGTGGCCGGGGAGCTGTTTTTT. This encodes CSASAQEVAGELFF.

This clone was detected once. The chain joins TRBV24-1 to TRBJ2-1, with 12 bases that match TRBD2. The germline V gene encodes CDR1 KGHDR and CDR2 SFDVKD. The CDR3 loop spans 18 amino acids. V lost 4 bases and J lost 6; bases outside the gene matches: 12. The CDR3 reads CATSDPAGLAGRVNEQFF. CDR3 nucleotide sequence: TGTGCCACCAGTGACCCCGCCGGACTAGCGGGAAGGGTCAATGAGCAGTTCTTC.

In this sample, this clone turned up a few times. The chain links TRBV28 to TRBJ2-1, with 9 bases lining up with TRBD2. The length of the CDR3 is 15 residues. The V segment lost 3 bases and the J segment 0 bases; nucleotides outside the gene matches: 0. Germline V lookup: CDR1 MDHEN, CDR2 SYDVKM. The CDR3 here is CASSFSGSSYNEQFF. The CDR3, as DNA: TGTGCCAGCAGTTTTAGCGGGAGCTCCTACAATGAGCAGTTCTTC.

The chain joins TRBV6-5 to TRBJ2-5; 7 positions match TRBD2. The V segment lost 0 bases and the J segment 9 bases; nucleotides outside the gene matches: 10. The CDR3 length is 15 residues. The germline V gene encodes CDR1 MNHEY and CDR2 SVGAGI. Here the CDR3 reads CASSYSSGGPPPQYF. The CDR3 DNA is TGTGCCAGCAGTTACTCATCGGGGGGTCCTCCCCCCCAGTACTTC.

The chain links TRBV5-1 to TRBJ1-1, with TRBD1 matching 9 bases. V trimming: 6 bases; J trimming: 6 bases; junction bases outside the gene matches: 18. This CDR3 region has 17 residues. In germline, CDR1 is SGHRS, CDR2 YFSETQ. This CDR3 reads CASNPLTGGGLLSEAFF. The CDR3 DNA reads as TGCGCCAGCAACCCCTTAACAGGGGGCGGCCTATTATCTGAAGCTTTCTTT.

The V call is TRBV24-1, the J call TRBJ1-5, with TRBD1 as a possible D gene (6 bases). Germline loops: CDR1 KGHDR, CDR2 SFDVKD. Trimming removed 4 bases from V and 4 bases from J, with 16 bases in between. The CDR3 loop spans 16 amino acids. The DNA for the CDR3 is TGTGCCACCAGTGACGCGACTACAGGGTCGAATCAGCCCCAGCATTTT. Translation: CATSDATTGSNQPQHF.

V is TRBV7-2 and J is TRBJ1-6, with D perhaps TRBD1 (5 bases). The germline V gene has CDR1 SGHTA and CDR2 FQGNSA. CDR3 size: 16 residues. V lost 1 base to trimming and J lost 10 bases, with 17 bases between them. The CDR3 DNA reads TGTGCCAGCAGCTTAGAACGGCCGGGGAGGGGATCACCCCTCCACTTT. This sequence encodes CASSLERPGRGSPLHF.

This rearrangement joins TRBV11-2 to TRBJ2-6; TRBD2 is a possible D gene (5 bases). CDR1 is SGHAT and CDR2 is FQNNGV in the germline V gene. The V gene lost 1 base and the J gene lost 0 bases, with 10 bases spanning the gap. This CDR3 contains 17 residues. The CDR3 DNA reads TGTGCCAGCAGCTTAGTCGGAGGAGCCTCTGGGGCCAACGTCCTGACTTTC. Amino acid sequence: CASSLVGGASGANVLTF.

The chain recombines TRBV3-1 (or the pseudogene TRBV3-2) with TRBJ1-1; 7 nucleotides align to TRBD1. The CDR3 is 16 residues long. The germline CDR1 and CDR2 sequences are LGHDT and YNNKEL (reference sequence). Trimming cost V 5 bases and J 2 bases; bases outside gene matches: 11. The CDR3 DNA is TGTGCCAGCAGCTCCCATTCTACAGGGGCAAACACTGAAGCTTTCTTT. Translating gives CASSSHSTGANTEAFF.

This chain joins TRBV28 and TRBJ2-1; TRBD1 aligns across 8 bases. This CDR3 is built from 16 residues. CDR1 MDHEN and CDR2 SYDVKM come from the germline V gene. Losses at the gene ends were 4 bases for V and 9 bases for J; bases not matched to a gene: 14. The CDR3 sequence is CASSSLRGRGVGEQFF. CDR3 in DNA: TGTGCCAGCAGTTCCCTCAGGGGGCGCGGCGTAGGTGAGCAGTTCTTC. The whole variable domain, filled in from reference TRBV28 and TRBJ2-1, reads DVKVTQSSRYLVKRTGEKVFLECVQDMDHENMFWYRQDPGLGLRLIYFSYDVKMKEKGDIPEGYSVSREKKERFSLILESASTNQTSMYLCASSSLRGRGVGEQFFGPGTRLTVL.